This section outlines one T cell receptor (beta chain) sequence together with its context. This specimen belongs to a study of shared clonotypes between healthy human individuals. Data came from immunoSEQ multiplex PCR; TCRdb stores just in-frame clones and leaves some out. Seen here are around 500,000 clones, about 76% observed once, and the top ten hold less than 15%. The CDR3 loop spans 12 amino acids. Germline values: CDR1 SNHLY, CDR2 FYNNEI. Trimming removed 1 base from V and 6 bases from J, with 6 bases in between. Sequenced material: PBMCs. The chain links TRBV2 to TRBJ1-2; D gene uncertain. The sequence was collected from a woman in her 40s in good health. Some clones in this sample may be carry-over from other donors' samples. CDR3 coding DNA: TGTGCCAGCAGTGAAGAAGGAAATGGCTACACCTTC. Encoded protein: CASSEEGNGYTF.